Listed here are 32 T cell receptor beta chains from one sample, sequenced in a study of OX40 agonist ivuxolimab in advanced cancers. Data came from immunoSEQ multiplex PCR; TCRdb stores just in-frame clones and leaves some out. Of about 49,000 clones detected, 75% to 80% appear once; the ten largest clones hold 7.9%. The specimen comprised CD4+ or CD8+ T cells sorted from blood, sampled in a trial of the OX40 agonist ivuxolimab. Receptors originate from an adult with an advanced solid tumor such as melanoma, head and neck, liver or kidney cancer.

V gene TRBV7-8 combines with J gene TRBJ2-5; D might be TRBD2 (7 bases). The CDR3 is 16 residues long. Trimming took off 0 bases at V and 5 bases at J, with 16 bases between the two ends. The germline gives CDR1 SGHVS, CDR2 FQNEAQ. The CDR3 here is CASSLARGLGRETQYF. In DNA, the CDR3 is TGTGCCAGCAGCTTAGCGCGGGGGCTCGGGAGGGAGACCCAGTACTTC. The full variable domain, its missing parts supplied by reference TRBV7-8 and TRBJ2-5, is GAGVSQSPRYKVAKRGQDVALRCDPISGHVSLFWYQQALGQGPEFLTYFQNEAQLDKSGLPSDRFFAERPEGSVSTLKIQRTQQEDSAVYLCASSLARGLGRETQYFGPGTRLLVL.

V usage is TRBV27 and J usage is TRBJ2-7; 13 nucleotides line up with TRBD2. The CDR3 is made up of 15 amino acids. Looked up from germline, CDR1 is MNHEY and CDR2 is SMNVEV (reference sequence). V shed 2 bases and J 6 bases; nucleotides not matched to a gene: 4. The chain's CDR3 is CASSLGGLAGPEQYF. The DNA for the CDR3 is TGTGCCAGCAGTTTAGGGGGACTAGCGGGACCCGAGCAGTACTTC.

This clone has just one count. The rearrangement links TRBV12-5 to TRBJ1-5; maybe TRBD1 (6 bases). V lost 0 bases, J lost 4 bases, and 13 bases lay in between. Germline assignment: CDR1 LGHNT and CDR2 FRNRAP. The CDR3 is 16 amino acids. The CDR3: CASGLVTGIGNQPQHF. For the CDR3, the DNA is TGTGCTAGTGGTTTGGTAACAGGGATTGGGAATCAGCCCCAGCATTTT.

The V call is TRBV15, the J call TRBJ2-1; unclear D gene. Germline CDR1 reads LNHNV; CDR2 reads YYDKDF (reference sequence). This CDR3 is built from 14 residues. V was clipped by 6 bases and J by 0 bases, with 9 bases between them. Written as DNA, the CDR3 is TGTGCCACCAGGACCGCGGACTCCTACAATGAGCAGTTCTTC. It is translated as CATRTADSYNEQFF.

The V and J genes are TRBV2 and TRBJ2-7; the D is unclear. With 11 bases removed from V and 2 bases from J, the gap between germline ends came to 16 bases. Germline V gene data show CDR1 as SNHLY and CDR2 as FYNNEI. The CDR3 runs to 13 residues. The CDR3 DNA reads TGTGCCTCCTTAACCCCAGCGACCTACGAGCAGTACTTC. Translated: CASLTPATYEQYF.

This chain links TRBV4-2 with TRBJ2-7; the match to TRBD2 covers 11 bases. The CDR3 covers 14 residues. The germline V gene encodes CDR1 LGHNA and CDR2 YNFKEQ. Germline trimming cut 4 bases from V and 3 bases from J; bases unmatched to any gene: 2. The CDR3 DNA reads TGTGCCAGCAGCCCCGGGACTAGCGGCTACGAGCAGTACTTC. As protein: CASSPGTSGYEQYF.

The CDR3, as DNA: TGTGCCAGCAGCTTAGGATCGGGTAACACCATATATTTT. Protein: CASSLGSGNTIYF. The V and J genes are TRBV7-6 and TRBJ1-3; D is uncertain. V dropped 1 base and J dropped 7 bases, with 8 bases sitting between them. CDR1 is SGHVS and CDR2 is FNYEAQ in the germline V gene. The CDR3 is made up of 13 amino acids.

V is TRBV19 and J is TRBJ2-7, with 7 nucleotides matching TRBD1. V shed 5 bases and J 4 bases; nucleotides not matched to a gene: 5. Looked up from germline, CDR1 is LNHDA and CDR2 is SQIVND (reference sequence). The CDR3 sequence is 13 residues long. DNA for the CDR3: TGTGCCAGTAGTTACAGGGGAATTTACGAGCAGTACTTC. Translated, it gives CASSYRGIYEQYF.

V gene TRBV19 combines with J gene TRBJ1-5; TRBD1 might be the D (5 bases). CDR1 and CDR2 (germline): LNHDA, SQIVND (reference sequence). CDR3 length: 15 amino acids. The V gene lost 4 bases and the J gene lost 0 bases, with 10 bases spanning the gap. The CDR3 bases are TGTGCCAGTAGTACCGGGGCCTATAGCAATCAGCCCCAGCATTTT. This translates into CASSTGAYSNQPQHF.

The CDR3 bases are TGTGCCAGCAGTTACGATCAAGCGGGACTAACCTACGAGCAGTACTTC. Translated, it gives CASSYDQAGLTYEQYF. This chain uses TRBV6-6 with TRBJ2-7; the match to TRBD2 covers 7 bases. Germline-derived CDR1 and CDR2 are MNHNY and SVGAGI (reference sequence). The CDR3 sequence is 16 residues long. V was pared by 2 bases and J by 2 bases, with 9 bases of the junction left unmatched.

The J gene is TRBJ1-4, the V gene TRBV27, with D unresolved. V dropped 6 bases and J dropped 7 bases, with 12 bases sitting between them. In germline, CDR1 is MNHEY, CDR2 SMNVEV (reference sequence). This CDR3 comprises 13 residues. In DNA, the CDR3 is TGTGCCAGCAGCCGTACTCCGGGTGAAAAACTGTTTTTT. Translated, it gives CASSRTPGEKLFF.

J is TRBJ1-1 and V is TRBV5-6; 8 nucleotides align to TRBD1. From germline, CDR1 is SGHDT and CDR2 YYEEEE. The trim removed 6 bases at V and 4 bases at J, leaving 5 bases unmatched. This CDR3 region has 13 residues. CDR3 nucleotides: TGTGCCAGCATTCACCAGGGGGCCACTGAAGCTTTCTTT. Translation gives CASIHQGATEAFF.

This rearrangement joins TRBV6-1 to TRBJ2-2; TRBD1 matches at 9 bases. V lost 6 bases and J lost 7; bases outside the gene matches: 6. CDR1 and CDR2 (germline): MNHNS, SASEGT. This CDR3 region has 14 residues. CDR3 in amino acids: CASRIQGAIGELFF. The DNA for the CDR3 is TGTGCCAGCAGAATACAGGGGGCAATCGGGGAGCTGTTTTTT.

This rearrangement joins TRBV2 to TRBJ1-2, with a tentative D call TRBD1 (6 bases). This CDR3 comprises 15 residues. Germline CDR1 and CDR2: SNHLY and FYNNEI. Trimming left V 7 bases short and J 1 base short, with 16 bases between. DNA for the CDR3: TGTGCCAGCACCTTTGAAGGGGGTTATAACTATGGCTACACCTTC. Amino acid sequence: CASTFEGGYNYGYTF.

V gene TRBV5-1 combines with J gene TRBJ2-3, with a possible D match to TRBD2 (6 bases). The CDR3 covers 14 residues. V lost 4 bases, J lost 6 bases, and 15 bases lay in between. Germline assignment: CDR1 SGHRS and CDR2 YFSETQ. CDR3 in amino acids: CASSETTSSDTQYF. The CDR3 nucleotides are TGCGCCAGCAGCGAGACGACTAGTTCGGATACGCAGTATTTT.

The genes are TRBV18 and TRBJ2-5; D is uncertain. The CDR3 is made up of 11 amino acids. V lost 5 bases and J lost 2, with 3 bases in between. Germline loops: CDR1 KGHSH, CDR2 LQKENI. The CDR3 bases are TGTGCCAGCTCAACACAAGAGACCCAGTACTTC. This sequence encodes CASSTQETQYF.

This clone was seen just once. The V call is TRBV19, the J call TRBJ2-7; D possibly matches TRBD1 or TRBD2 (7 bases each). Germline loops: CDR1 LNHDA, CDR2 SQIVND (reference sequence). V was cut by 2 bases and J by 1 base, with 21 bases left in between. The CDR3 loop spans 18 amino acids. The CDR3 DNA is TGTGCCAGTAGTATATCCCACAGGGGAGGGAGAGGGTCCTACGAGCAGTACTTC. It encodes CASSISHRGGRGSYEQYF.

The J gene is TRBJ2-7, the V gene TRBV4-1, with 10 bases identical to TRBD1. The CDR3 length is 16 residues. V shed 0 bases and J 3 bases; nucleotides not matched to a gene: 5. The germline V gene has CDR1 MGHRA and CDR2 YSYEKL. DNA for the CDR3: TGCGCCAGCAGCCAAGATCCTAGGGACAGGGGCTACGAGCAGTACTTC. The encoded protein is CASSQDPRDRGYEQYF.

The chain recombines TRBV9 with TRBJ1-6; D is possibly TRBD1 (5 bases). In germline, CDR1 is SGDLS, CDR2 YYNGEE. Trimming cost V 4 bases and J 9 bases, with 20 bases left between them. The CDR3 is 16 amino acids. The CDR3 DNA reads TGTGCCAGCAGCCCAAATCCGACAGTCCTGGGTTCACCCCTCCACTTT. Translation: CASSPNPTVLGSPLHF.

The chain carries TRBV9 and TRBJ2-5; the match to TRBD1 covers 11 bases. This CDR3 spans 15 amino acids. V shed 3 bases, J shed 2 bases, and the junction held 3 bases outside the gene matches. Germline V gene sequence: CDR1 SGDLS, CDR2 YYNGEE. The CDR3: CASSAGDRGQETQYF. As DNA, the CDR3 is TGTGCCAGCAGCGCCGGGGACAGGGGGCAAGAGACCCAGTACTTC.

This chain links TRBV7-8 with TRBJ2-7, with TRBD2 matching 7 bases. Germline loops: CDR1 SGHVS, CDR2 FQNEAQ. The ends lost 6 bases at V and 2 bases at J; junction bases unmatched: 7. CDR3 length: 14 amino acids. DNA of the CDR3: TGTGCCAGCAGTCGAACTAGCGTCACCTACGAGCAGTACTTC. The encoded protein is CASSRTSVTYEQYF.

The J gene is TRBJ2-7, the V gene TRBV20-1; no clear D. The CDR3 has 11 residues. Trimming removed 0 bases at V and 2 bases at J, with 2 bases between. Germline CDR1 reads DFQATT; CDR2 reads SNEGSKA (reference sequence). This CDR3 is CSARDTYEQYF. The CDR3 nucleotides read TGCAGTGCTAGAGATACCTACGAGCAGTACTTC.

This chain links TRBV29-1 with TRBJ1-1; D is possibly TRBD1 (5 bases). Germline V gives CDR1 SQVTM, CDR2 ANQGSEA. V gave up 7 bases and J gave up 0 bases, with 18 bases separating them. The CDR3 runs to 15 residues. DNA of the CDR3: TGCAGCGCCCAGGGAGGGTGGGGTATGAACACTGAAGCTTTCTTT. It encodes CSAQGGWGMNTEAFF.

This CDR3 reads CASSIGTGILGYNEQFF. The CDR3, as DNA: TGTGCCAGTAGTATAGGGACAGGGATTTTGGGGTACAATGAGCAGTTCTTC. The genes are TRBV19 and TRBJ2-1; 8 bases are shared with TRBD1. The CDR3 extends over 17 amino acids. V was pared by 1 base and J by 4 bases, with 9 bases of the junction left unmatched. CDR1 and CDR2 from the germline V gene are LNHDA and SQIVND (reference sequence).

This sequence joins TRBV2 and TRBJ2-7; 13 bases map to TRBD2. Germline loops: CDR1 SNHLY, CDR2 FYNNEI. The CDR3 runs 18 residues. V dropped 4 bases and J dropped 3; count of bases not matched to a gene: 12. The CDR3, as DNA: TGTGCCAGCAGTGGGGTTTGGACTAGCGGGAGCCCCGGCTACGAGCAGTACTTC. The encoded protein is CASSGVWTSGSPGYEQYF.

The V gene is TRBV19, the J gene TRBJ1-2, with D hard to call. This CDR3 region has 15 residues. With 4 bases removed from V and 3 bases from J, the gap between germline ends came to 15 bases. CDR1 is LNHDA, CDR2 SQIVND, per germline (reference sequence). CDR3: CASSSGFGRHYGYTF. Written as DNA, the CDR3 is TGTGCCAGTAGTAGTGGGTTCGGCCGCCACTATGGCTACACCTTC. The full variable domain, completed using reference TRBV19 and TRBJ1-2, is DGGITQSPKYLFRKEGQNVTLSCEQNLNHDAMYWYRQDPGQGLRLIYYSQIVNDFQKGDIAEGYSVSREKKESFPLTVTSAQKNPTAFYLCASSSGFGRHYGYTFGSGTRLTVV.

This clone has only one observation. This sequence joins TRBV7-9 and TRBJ2-1; 10 bases are a match to TRBD2. With 2 bases clipped from V and 4 bases from J, the junction kept 5 bases outside the gene matches. Germline lookup yields CDR1 SEHNR and CDR2 FQNEAQ (reference sequence). The CDR3 spans 16 residues. The CDR3 DNA follows: TGTGCCAGCAGCTTATGGCTAGCGGGAGCATACAATGAGCAGTTCTTC. Protein: CASSLWLAGAYNEQFF.

In the case of this clone: The same CDR3 is also encoded by other DNA sequences in this sample. The chain recombines TRBV9 with TRBJ2-7; tentatively, D is TRBD1 or TRBD2 (6 bases each). The V gene lost 3 bases and the J gene lost 3 bases, with 28 bases spanning the gap. Germline V lookup: CDR1 SGDLS, CDR2 YYNGEE. This CDR3 region has 19 residues. The CDR3 reads CASSAPSSGGGPDRYEQYF. In DNA, the CDR3 is TGTGCCAGCAGCGCGCCTTCGAGTGGTGGGGGGCCCGATCGCTACGAGCAGTACTTC.

This clone was seen a handful of times. V gene TRBV28 combines with J gene TRBJ1-2; D call uncertain. V lost 6 bases to trimming and J lost 2 bases, with 10 bases between them. Germline CDR1 is MDHEN and CDR2 is SYDVKM. This CDR3 contains 13 residues. Here the CDR3 reads CASSLGRNYGYTF. The CDR3 nucleotides are TGTGCCAGCAGCCTTGGACGGAACTATGGCTACACCTTC.

This clone qualifies as medium-sized. This chain's CDR3 is CASRGLAGILNEQYF. The CDR3 DNA sequence: TGTGCCAGCCGGGGGCTAGCGGGAATCTTAAACGAGCAGTACTTC. V is TRBV6-1 and J is TRBJ2-7; 9 bases match TRBD2. Germline V gives CDR1 MNHNS, CDR2 SASEGT. The CDR3 contains 15 residues. V lost 8 bases and J lost 5; bases outside the gene matches: 13.

This rearrangement joins TRBV19 to TRBJ2-7; D unclear. Per the germline V gene, CDR1 is LNHDA and CDR2 is SQIVND (reference sequence). V was pared by 6 bases and J by 0 bases, with 6 bases between. CDR3 length equals 12 residues. CDR3 amino acids: CASSDPSYEQYF. CDR3 nucleotides: TGTGCCAGTAGCGACCCCTCCTACGAGCAGTACTTC.

The chain is built from TRBV11-3 and TRBJ1-2; D is uncertain. The CDR3 contains 15 residues. CDR1 and CDR2 from the germline V gene are SGHNT and YENEEA. V lost 2 bases and J 5 bases, leaving 15 bases between the germline ends. CDR3 nucleotides: TGTGCCAGCAGCTTATTGCTGTGGAATGGGTATGGCTACACCTTC. Residues: CASSLLLWNGYGYTF.